This TCR beta chain was found in a study of Graves' ophthalmopathy and Graves' hyperthyroidism. Study-level points and caveats: Most thyroid-expanded clonotypes exceeding 0.001 frequency were also found in blood.

Ophthalmopathy donors' eye disease showed moderate-to-severe activity, CAS of at least 3, NOSPECS of at least 4 and duration under 3 months. None of the included patients had other autoimmune diseases, uncontrolled infections, pregnancy or lactation, as these led to exclusion. A few counts support this clonotype. Its antigen remains unidentified. Per the germline V gene, CDR1 is SGHVS and CDR2 is FQNEAQ. The CDR3 length is 16 residues. V lost 2 bases, J lost 0 bases, and 14 bases lay in between. Scientists amplified the TCR beta CDR3 regions from RNA transcripts. Amplification began with first-round RT-PCR using HTBI primers, then second-round multiplex PCR was performed. TCRdb re-derived calls from the multiplex PCR reads in MiXCR, one entry per CDR3 protein. In the table there are 170,000 or so distinct CDR3 sequences, around two fifths of which are singletons.

Material: peripheral blood. The receptor was derived from a woman aged 35 to 49 with Graves' ophthalmopathy. This chain joins TRBV7-8 and TRBJ2-7; D gene unclear. CDR3 protein: CASSLTAVLLSYEQYF. CDR3 DNA: TGTGCCAGCAGCTTAACGGCGGTCCTCCTCTCCTACGAGCAGTACTTC.